The TCR beta chain described here comes from a study of shared clonotypes between healthy human individuals. Clones were read by immunoSEQ multiplex PCR, and TCRdb kept only the in-frame ones, dropping some. Among 2 million to 2.5 million clones listed, 85% to 95% were seen once. On this clone itself: Its antigen is undetermined.

Only Caucasian adults living in Nashville, Tennessee made up the donor group. Study-level findings and limits: Naive subsets usually exceeded memory subsets in estimated richness. Four donors had roughly 5.2% of their naive CD4 clonotypes in common.

The specimen sequenced was naive CD4+ T cells from PBMCs. Stated subset: CD45RA+ positively selected. The source of this sequence is a young man in good health. Some clones in this sample may be carry-over from other donors' samples.

The CDR3 here is CASSPTPASDSTDTQYF. In DNA, the CDR3 is TGCGCCAGCAGCCCTACCCCCGCTAGCGATAGCACAGATACGCAGTATTTT. V usage is TRBV4-3 and J usage is TRBJ2-3; possible D gene TRBD2, 6 bases. The CDR3 spans 17 residues. V was shortened by 4 bases and J by 0 bases, with 17 bases between the two germline ends. Germline assignment: CDR1 LGHNA and CDR2 YSLEER.